This TCR beta chain was obtained from a study of T cell responses to AZD1222 COVID-19 vaccine. Profiling relied on immunoSEQ multiplex PCR, and the TCRdb table lists in-frame clones only, not all of them. The profile shows roughly 130,000 clones, roughly 92% of them singletons. There are 15 residues in the CDR3. Germline V gene sequence: CDR1 SGHVS, CDR2 FQNEAQ. Trimming removed 8 bases from V and 0 bases from J, with 14 bases in between. The chain combines TRBV7-8 with TRBJ2-1; no clear D. This receptor was obtained from an adult who received the AZD1222 COVID-19 vaccine. This specimen was peripheral blood, taken 28 days after the second AZD1222 dose. This CDR3 is CASSTSAASYNEQFF. The CDR3 DNA sequence: TGTGCCAGCTCTACTTCAGCAGCCTCCTACAATGAGCAGTTCTTC.